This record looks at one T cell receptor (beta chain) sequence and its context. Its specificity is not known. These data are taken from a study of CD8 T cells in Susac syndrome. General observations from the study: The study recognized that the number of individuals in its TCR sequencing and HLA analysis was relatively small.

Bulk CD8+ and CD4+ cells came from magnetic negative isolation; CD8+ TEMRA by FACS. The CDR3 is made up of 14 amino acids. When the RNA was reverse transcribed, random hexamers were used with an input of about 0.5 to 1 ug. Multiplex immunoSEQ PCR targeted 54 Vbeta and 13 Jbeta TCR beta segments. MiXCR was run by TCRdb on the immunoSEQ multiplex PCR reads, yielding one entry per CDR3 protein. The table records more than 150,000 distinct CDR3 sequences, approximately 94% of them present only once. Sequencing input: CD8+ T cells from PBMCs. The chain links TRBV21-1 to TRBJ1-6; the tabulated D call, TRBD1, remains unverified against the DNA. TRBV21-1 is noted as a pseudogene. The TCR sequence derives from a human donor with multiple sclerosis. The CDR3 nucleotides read TGTGCCAGCGGGACAGGGCGATACAATTCACCCCTCCACTTT. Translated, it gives CASGTGRYNSPLHF.